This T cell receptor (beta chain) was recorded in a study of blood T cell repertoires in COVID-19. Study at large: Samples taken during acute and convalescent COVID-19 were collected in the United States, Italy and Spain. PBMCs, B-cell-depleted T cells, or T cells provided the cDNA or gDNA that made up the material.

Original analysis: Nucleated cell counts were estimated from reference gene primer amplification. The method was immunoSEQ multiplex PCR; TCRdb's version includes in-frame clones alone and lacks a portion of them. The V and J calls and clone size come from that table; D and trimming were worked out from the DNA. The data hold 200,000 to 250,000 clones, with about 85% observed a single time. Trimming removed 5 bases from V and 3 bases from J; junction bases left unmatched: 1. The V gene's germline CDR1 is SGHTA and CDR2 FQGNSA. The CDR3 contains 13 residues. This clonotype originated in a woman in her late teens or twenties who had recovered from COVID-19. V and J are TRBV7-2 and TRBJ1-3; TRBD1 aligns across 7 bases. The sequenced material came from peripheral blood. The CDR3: CASSRQGGNTIYF. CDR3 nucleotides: TGTGCCAGCAGCCGACAGGGTGGAAACACCATATATTTT. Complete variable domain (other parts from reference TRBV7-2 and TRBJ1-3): GAGVSQSPSNKVTEKGKDVELRCDPISGHTALYWYRQSLGQGLEFLIYFQGNSAPDKSGLPSDRFSAERTGGSVSTLTIQRTQQEDSAVYLCASSRQGGNTIYFGEGSWLTVV.